One sample yielded the 27 T cell receptor beta chains listed below, sequenced in a study of post-analysis software for immune sequencing data (dated by TCRdb to the mid-2010s). These TCRs' antigens remain unknown. Here is what the overall study found, with its caveats: Roughly 5 TRBV segments, including TRBV5-6, TRBV5-1 and TRBV20-1, were significantly more frequent in patients than controls.

Receptor amplification or capture employed PCR. TCRdb records Illumina HiSeq 2500 as the sequencer. To reduce PCR and sequencing biases, unique molecular identifiers were incorporated into the TCR beta cDNA libraries. TCRdb handled the public reads itself, with Q25 trimming in fastp and clone calling in MiXCR, and kept productive beta chains. Each entry is one CDR3 protein sequence, shown with its most common DNA and genes. The sample table holds about 460,000 distinct CDR3 sequences, of which roughly 45% were seen once. The ten largest account for 9.5% to 13% of the sample. What was sequenced was blood. The receptors shown here come from a girl aged 10 to 17 with multiple sclerosis.

The chain has TRBV20-1 and TRBJ2-3; 10 bases fit TRBD2. The CDR3 loop spans 15 amino acids. The germline CDR1 and CDR2 sequences are DFQATT and SNEGSKA (reference sequence). V gave up 5 bases and J gave up 2 bases; unmatched junction bases: 7. CDR3 amino acids: CSAQRTSGNTDTQYF. The CDR3 DNA reads TGCAGTGCTCAAAGGACTAGCGGTAACACAGATACGCAGTATTTT.

This clonotype was seen a single time. The V gene is TRBV18, the J gene TRBJ2-1; 9 nucleotides align to TRBD1. Germline V gives CDR1 KGHSH, CDR2 LQKENI. The J segment lost 6 bases and the V segment lost 2 bases, leaving 11 bases of the junction unmatched. The CDR3 consists of 17 residues. CDR3 residues: CASSPRITGQGANEQFF. In DNA form, the CDR3 reads TGTGCCAGCTCACCAAGGATTACGGGACAGGGTGCCAATGAGCAGTTCTTC.

V usage is TRBV20-1 and J usage is TRBJ1-2, with a weak D call TRBD1 (5 bases). There are 14 residues in the CDR3. Looked up from germline, CDR1 is DFQATT and CDR2 is SNEGSKA (reference sequence). Trimming took 3 bases from V and 2 from J, leaving 13 bases between them. The CDR3 DNA follows: TGCAGTGCTAGGGCTGACAGATCGAACTATGGCTACACCTTC. This gives the protein CSARADRSNYGYTF.

This chain joins TRBV15 and TRBJ1-5; D gene uncertain. Per germline, CDR1 LNHNV and CDR2 YYDKDF (reference sequence). This CDR3 is 15 amino acids long. The ends were cut back, 0 bases at V and 1 base at J, with 7 bases in the middle. CDR3 sequence reads: CATSREQISNQPQHF. The CDR3 DNA follows: TGTGCCACCAGCAGAGAACAGATCAGCAATCAGCCCCAGCATTTT.

This clonotype turned up a few times. The J gene is TRBJ2-5, the V gene TRBV4-3; no firm D call. V was cut by 0 bases and J by 2 bases, with 7 bases left in between. This CDR3 has 14 amino acids. The germline V gene encodes CDR1 LGHNA and CDR2 YSLEER. The chain's CDR3 is CASSQDWGQETQYF. Written as DNA, the CDR3 is TGCGCCAGCAGCCAAGACTGGGGACAAGAGACCCAGTACTTC.

CDR3 in DNA: TGTGCCAGCAGGGATATTTCTAGCGGGAGGTTCAACGAGCAGTACTTC. It specifies CASRDISSGRFNEQYF. This chain connects TRBV11-2 to TRBJ2-7; 11 bases agree with TRBD2. The CDR3 is 16 residues long. Per the germline V gene, CDR1 is SGHAT and CDR2 is FQNNGV. Trimming took 6 bases from V and 5 from J; bases not matched to a gene: 12.

This chain joins TRBV21-1 and TRBJ2-6; no check of the table's D call, TRBD2, against the DNA was made. TRBV21-1 is assigned pseudogene status. The CDR3 runs to 18 residues. CDR3 protein: CASSKLAPTSSGANVLTF. CDR3 DNA sequence: TGTGCCAGCAGCAAACTAGCGCCTACAAGCTCTGGGGCCAACGTCCTGACTTTC.

This clonotype has just a few counts. This sequence joins TRBV5-1 and TRBJ2-1; D is possibly TRBD2 (6 bases). Germline values: CDR1 SGHRS, CDR2 YFSETQ. CDR3 length: 16 residues. V was pared by 3 bases and J by 3 bases, with 16 bases between. Here the CDR3 reads CASSSDSGGIYNEQFF. CDR3 sequence (DNA): TGCGCCAGCAGCTCAGATAGCGGTGGAATCTACAATGAGCAGTTCTTC.

The chain recombines TRBV9 with TRBJ2-7; D unclear. The CDR3 runs 14 residues. Trimming shortened V by 0 bases and J by 2 bases, and 9 bases separated the two germline ends. Germline V gene data show CDR1 as SGDLS and CDR2 as YYNGEE. The CDR3 loop reads CASSVGQTTYEQYF. In DNA form, the CDR3 reads TGTGCCAGCAGCGTAGGTCAGACGACCTACGAGCAGTACTTC.

This sequence joins TRBV5-1 and TRBJ2-1, with D uncertain. V was shortened by 1 base and J by 2 bases, with 4 bases between the two germline ends. The germline gives CDR1 SGHRS, CDR2 YFSETQ. CDR3 length: 13 amino acids. The CDR3 sequence is CASSLPAYNEQFF. The DNA of the CDR3 is TGCGCCAGCAGCTTGCCCGCCTACAATGAGCAGTTCTTC.

Here the CDR3 reads CSARGIGSDTEAFF. The CDR3 nucleotides read TGCAGTGCTAGAGGCATAGGCAGCGACACTGAAGCTTTCTTT. The genes are TRBV20-1 and TRBJ1-1; D gene ambiguous. The CDR3 is 14 residues long. Trimming stripped 1 base from V and 3 bases from J, with 12 bases between. Germline-derived CDR1 and CDR2 are DFQATT and SNEGSKA (reference sequence).

This clonotype was seen just once. The chain links TRBV4-1 to TRBJ1-2; TRBD1 is a possible D gene (5 bases). The CDR3 runs 16 residues. V lost 2 bases to trimming and J lost 4 bases, with 17 bases between them. Germline values: CDR1 MGHRA, CDR2 YSYEKL. The CDR3 bases are TGCGCCAGCAGCCAAAGAGGGGCAGGATTCCTCTATGGCTACACCTTC. Its translation: CASSQRGAGFLYGYTF.

The chain combines TRBV7-2 with TRBJ2-7; D is possibly TRBD1 (6 bases). The end of the DNA fits TRBJ2-5 better, so the J call may be wrong. The CDR3 is 13 amino acids. Per the germline V gene, CDR1 is SGHTA and CDR2 is FQGNSA. For the CDR3, the DNA is TGTGCCAGCAGCGAAAGGACAGCAGAGACCCAGTACTTC. Protein: CASSERTAETQYF.

This rearrangement joins TRBV12-3 or TRBV12-4 to TRBJ2-4; 7 bases fit TRBD2. The assigned J gene may be wrong: the sequence end matches TRBJ2-7 better. The CDR3 has 15 residues. The CDR3 DNA sequence: TGTGCCAGCAGGTCGGGTACTAGCGCGGGCTACGAGCAGTACTTC. It encodes CASRSGTSAGYEQYF.

This clonotype was seen only a few times. The rearrangement joins TRBV6-5 to TRBJ1-2; 11 bases match TRBD1. This CDR3 has 14 residues. Germline V gene data show CDR1 as MNHEY and CDR2 as SVGAGI. The V segment lost 6 bases and the J segment 6 bases; nucleotides outside the gene matches: 6. The DNA of the CDR3 is TGTGCCAGCAGCCTCCGGGACAGGGGGGATGGCTACACCTTC. The encoded protein is CASSLRDRGDGYTF.

V and J are TRBV7-9 and TRBJ2-1; D may be TRBD1 (6 bases). V gave up 8 bases and J gave up 5 bases, with 19 bases separating them. Looked up from germline, CDR1 is SEHNR and CDR2 is FQNEAQ (reference sequence). CDR3 length: 15 amino acids. In DNA, the CDR3 is TGTGCCAGCGCCCTGGGACACTACAGCGACAATGAGCAGTTCTTC. Its protein product is CASALGHYSDNEQFF.

CDR3 sequence: CASSLRTGSGYTF. CDR3 nucleotide sequence: TGCGCCAGCAGCTTGCGGACAGGGAGCGGCTACACCTTC. V is TRBV5-1 and J is TRBJ1-2, with TRBD1 matching over 8 bases. CDR3 size: 13 residues. V was pared by 1 base and J by 8 bases, with 4 bases of the junction left unmatched. Looked up from germline, CDR1 is SGHRS and CDR2 is YFSETQ.

In its sample, this clonotype was seen a few times. This sequence may be a read error, since a much larger clone differs from it by one base. The rearrangement uses TRBV27 and TRBJ2-5, with D perhaps given as TRBD1 or TRBD2 (6 bases each). The germline V gene encodes CDR1 MNHEY and CDR2 SMNVEV (reference sequence). CDR3 size: 15 residues. Trimming took 2 bases from V and 4 from J, leaving 14 bases between them. As DNA, the CDR3 is TGTGCCAGCAGTTTAGGGGTGGGGGGCCGAGAGACCCAGTACTTC. As protein: CASSLGVGGRETQYF.

The chain carries TRBV20-1 and TRBJ2-1; 8 nucleotides line up with TRBD2. This CDR3 spans 16 amino acids. CDR1 and CDR2 from the germline V gene are DFQATT and SNEGSKA (reference sequence). The junction had 13 bases not matched to a gene; V was cut back by 4 bases and J by 5 bases. The CDR3 loop reads CSATFRAGVINNEQFF. The CDR3 nucleotides read TGCAGTGCTACCTTCCGAGCGGGAGTCATCAACAATGAGCAGTTCTTC.

The chain carries TRBV20-1 and TRBJ1-5; a possible D gene is TRBD1 (6 bases). The CDR3 spans 13 residues. V was cut by 6 bases and J by 0 bases, with 9 bases left in between. Germline V gene lookup returns CDR1 DFQATT and CDR2 SNEGSKA (reference sequence). The CDR3 DNA is TGCAGTGCGGGGGGCCGTAGCAATCAGCCCCAGCATTTT. Translated, it gives CSAGGRSNQPQHF.

V and J are TRBV20-1 and TRBJ2-7, with D unclear. The CDR3 length is 12 residues. Germline CDR1 and CDR2: DFQATT and SNEGSKA (reference sequence). Deletions cut 3 bases from V and 6 bases from J, with 12 bases between. The CDR3 DNA reads as TGCAGTGCTAGCTCTCGTACGGGCGAGCAGTACTTC. Its translation is CSASSRTGEQYF.

V gene TRBV28 combines with J gene TRBJ2-7, with 8 bases matching TRBD2. The V segment lost 7 bases and the J segment 4 bases; nucleotides outside the gene matches: 15. The CDR3 spans 16 residues. Germline loops: CDR1 MDHEN, CDR2 SYDVKM. The CDR3 DNA is TGTGCCAGCACCGGTTACGGGGCTAGCGGGCTATACGAGCAGTACTTC. Encoded protein: CASTGYGASGLYEQYF.

The CDR3 DNA reads TGTGCCAGCAGTCCTCGACAGGCCGTGGGTGGGGGCTACACCTTC. This sequence encodes CASSPRQAVGGGYTF. The chain has TRBV6-2 or TRBV6-3 and TRBJ1-2; tentative D call: TRBD1 (6 bases). The ends were cut back, 5 bases at V and 8 bases at J, with 21 bases in the middle. Germline V lookup: CDR1 MNHEY, CDR2 SVGEGT. The CDR3 runs 15 residues.

The chain links TRBV6-1 to TRBJ2-7; the D is unclear. Germline CDR1 MNHNS, CDR2 SASEGT. This CDR3 contains 15 residues. V was clipped by 1 base and J by 2 bases, with 12 bases between them. CDR3 nucleotide sequence: TGTGCCAGCAGTGAAGGGACGGATGGGCCCTACGAGCAGTACTTC. It codes for CASSEGTDGPYEQYF.

Details on this clonotype: An end of the junction differs from the germline gene, which may be a read error. The V gene is TRBV3-1, the J gene TRBJ2-5; 11 nucleotides match TRBD2. Per germline, CDR1 LGHDT and CDR2 YNNKEL (reference sequence). The CDR3 runs to 16 residues. The CDR3 DNA reads as TGTGCCAGCAGTCCGCGACTAGCGGGGTACCAAGAGACTCAGTACTTC. Its protein product is CASSPRLAGYQETQYF.

This clonotype has just a few counts. V gene TRBV9 combines with J gene TRBJ2-1; 13 nucleotides align to TRBD2. The CDR3 covers 17 residues. Trimming at V came to 0 bases and at J to 8 bases, leaving 8 bases not matched to a gene. Germline-derived CDR1 and CDR2 are SGDLS and YYNGEE. In DNA form, the CDR3 reads TGTGCCAGCAGCGTAGACCTAGGGACTAGCGGGATCTATGAGCAGTTCTTC. Amino acids: CASSVDLGTSGIYEQFF.

The rearrangement links TRBV7-2 to TRBJ2-7; TRBD2 aligns across 8 bases. V was clipped by 5 bases and J by 0 bases; unmatched bases: 12. Germline CDR1 and CDR2: SGHTA and FQGNSA. The CDR3 has 17 amino acids. Here the CDR3 DNA reads TGTGCCAGCAGCCGAACCGTTACTAGCGGTGACTCCTACGAGCAGTACTTC. Its protein is CASSRTVTSGDSYEQYF.